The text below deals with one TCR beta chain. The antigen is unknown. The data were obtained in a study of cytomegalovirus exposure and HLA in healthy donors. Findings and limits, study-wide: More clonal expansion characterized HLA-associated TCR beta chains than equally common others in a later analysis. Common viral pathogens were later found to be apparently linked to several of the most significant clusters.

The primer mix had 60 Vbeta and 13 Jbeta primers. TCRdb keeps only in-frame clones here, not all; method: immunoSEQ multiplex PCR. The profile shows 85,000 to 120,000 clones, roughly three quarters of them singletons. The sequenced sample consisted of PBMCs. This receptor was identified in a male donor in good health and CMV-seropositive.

The CDR3 region is CASSGRGTGELFF. The CDR3 DNA sequence: TGCGCCAGCAGTGGTCGGGGCACCGGGGAGCTGTTTTTT. The V and J genes are TRBV10-1 and TRBJ2-2, with D perhaps matching TRBD2 (5 bases). V was cut by 4 bases and J by 4 bases, with 7 bases left in between. The CDR3 runs to 13 residues. Germline V gene data show CDR1 as WNHNN and CDR2 as SYGVQD (reference sequence).